This T cell receptor (beta chain) was captured by sequencing in a study of long-term antiretroviral therapy in people with HIV. From germline, CDR1 is ENHRY and CDR2 SYGVKD. V gave up 5 bases and J gave up 5 bases; unmatched junction bases: 8. This CDR3 is built from 15 residues. Researchers report immunoSEQ v3.0 was run at survey level. The assay was immunoSEQ multiplex PCR, and TCRdb's table has in-frame clones only and misses some. Of 8,500 to 14,000 clones in the sample, roughly 91% were seen once. Study observations and caveats: Compared with controls, HIV repertoires showed narrower CDR3 length ranges.

This clone was observed a single time. Its antigen is still unknown. This clonotype was obtained from a woman between 35 and 50 years old with HIV. The sequencing here drew on unsorted PBMCs, taken 0.2 years before starting antiretroviral therapy. The gene calls are TRBV10-3 and TRBJ2-5; 10 bases line up with TRBD1. In DNA, the CDR3 is TGTGCCATCAGTTCCGGACAGGGGGGTAAGGAGACCCAGTACTTC. Residues: CAISSGQGGKETQYF.